The clone carrying this TCR beta chain was counted a single time. Its target is not known. The data are from a study of shared clonotypes between healthy human individuals. Study-wide background: For every donor, three CD4 naive, three CD4 memory, two CD8 naive and one CD8 memory plates were used. Findings of the study overall: The study generally estimated greater richness for naive than memory subsets.

Tens of thousands of T cell genomes (approximately 180 ng DNA) went into each sorted-subset replicate. The table came from immunoSEQ multiplex PCR; TCRdb's copy has only in-frame clones and leaves some out. The sample lists about 550,000 clones; just under 97% were seen once. The ends were cut back, 11 bases at V and 0 bases at J, with 17 bases in the middle. In germline, CDR1 is MNHEY, CDR2 SMNVEV (reference sequence). The CDR3 runs to 14 residues. Naive CD8 cells lacked CD45RO, underwent positive selection for CCR7 and left out terminally differentiated effector memory CD45RA+ cells. V gene TRBV27 combines with J gene TRBJ2-7, with D possibly being TRBD2 (6 bases). The receptor comes from a woman in her twenties or thirties in good health. The sequencing input was naive CD8+ T cells sorted from blood. This chain's CDR3 is CAARPLGGSYEQYF. In DNA form, the CDR3 reads TGTGCCGCACGGCCGTTGGGGGGCTCCTACGAGCAGTACTTC.